The following is a T cell receptor beta chain sequence with its context. CDR1 and CDR2 (germline): MDHEN, SYDVKM. The J segment lost 7 bases and the V segment lost 11 bases, leaving 7 bases of the junction unmatched. This CDR3 has 12 residues. The sample originates from a study of cytomegalovirus exposure and HLA in healthy donors. Both 60 Vbeta primers and 13 Jbeta primers went into the PCR. TCRdb's table, derived via immunoSEQ multiplex PCR, lists solely in-frame clones and lacks some. Counted here are about 150,000 clones, around 79% occurring once; the ten biggest clones make up roughly 7.1%. This receptor was taken from a man aged 25-45 years in good health and CMV-seropositive. The chain joins TRBV28 to TRBJ2-1; 8 bases match TRBD2. The sequencing sample was made of PBMCs. CDR3 loop: CAQRETENEQFF. CDR3 in DNA: TGTGCCCAGCGGGAGACTGAGAATGAGCAGTTCTTC.